The 7 T cell receptor beta chains presented below share a single source sample, sequenced in a study of human T cells and chemical hapten exposure. TCRdb redid the calling of the RACE reads with MiXCR, one entry per CDR3 protein. This repertoire shows around 110,000 distinct CDR3 sequences, around 10% found once; its top ten account for around 1.5%. The sample's time point: patch test 1, 2 weeks after DPC sensitization. Regarding treatment: therapeutic diphenylcyclopropenone sensitization with weekly scalp DPC. The specimen comprised whole blood, sampled in connection with sensitization to the hapten diphenylcyclopropenone (DPC). These receptors were taken from a woman between 50 and 59 years old with alopecia areata. Some clones in this sample may be carry-over from other donors' samples.

The gene calls are TRBV28 and TRBJ1-1, with D unclear. There are 14 residues in the CDR3. V lost 1 base, J lost 1 base, and 7 bases lay in between. The germline gives CDR1 MDHEN, CDR2 SYDVKM. The CDR3 nucleotides read TGTGCCAGCAGTTTATATGACAAGAACACTGAAGCTTTCTTT. Its protein is CASSLYDKNTEAFF.

This rearrangement joins TRBV19 to TRBJ2-3; 7 nucleotides agree with TRBD1. Germline trimming cut 3 bases from V and 0 bases from J; bases unmatched to any gene: 6. CDR1 LNHDA and CDR2 SQIVND come from the germline V gene (reference sequence). CDR3 length equals 16 residues. Here the CDR3 reads CASSITATGSTDTQYF. The CDR3 nucleotides read TGTGCCAGTAGTATCACTGCGACAGGGAGCACAGATACGCAGTATTTT.

At least ten counts were recorded for this clonotype. This CDR3 reads CASTSFRGPYGYTF. CDR3 bases: TGTGCCAGCACCTCCTTCAGGGGCCCTTATGGCTACACCTTC. The chain employs TRBV28 and TRBJ1-2, with D perhaps matching TRBD1 (6 bases). Trimming left V 7 bases short and J 5 bases short, with 17 bases between. The CDR3 spans 14 residues. Germline CDR1 reads MDHEN; CDR2 reads SYDVKM.

This clonotype has at least ten counts. This chain joins TRBV29-1 and TRBJ2-1; 11 nucleotides line up with TRBD1. Germline V gives CDR1 SQVTM, CDR2 ANQGSEA. V was clipped by 3 bases and J by 7 bases; unmatched bases: 2. This CDR3 comprises 13 residues. CDR3 region: CSVDGTGGNEQFF. The CDR3 DNA sequence: TGCAGCGTTGATGGGACAGGGGGAAATGAGCAGTTCTTC.

This clonotype was detected many times. CDR3 protein: CATSDGQGAQPQHF. Written as DNA, the CDR3 is TGTGCCACCAGTGACGGACAGGGGGCTCAGCCCCAGCATTTT. The V and J genes are TRBV24-1 and TRBJ1-5; TRBD1 matches 11 bases. Germline CDR1 reads KGHDR; CDR2 reads SFDVKD. The J segment lost 6 bases and the V segment lost 4 bases, leaving 1 base of the junction unmatched. The CDR3 loop spans 14 amino acids.

The chain combines TRBV10-1 with TRBJ2-5, with 10 bases that match TRBD2. This CDR3 has 15 amino acids. The V gene end was trimmed by 6 bases and the J gene end by 6 bases; junction bases not matched to a gene: 10. Looked up from germline, CDR1 is WNHNN and CDR2 is SYGVQD (reference sequence). This CDR3 is CASSATSGVLQTQYF. The CDR3 DNA follows: TGCGCCAGCAGCGCCACTAGCGGGGTATTGCAGACCCAGTACTTC.

This clonotype occurred a few times. The V gene is TRBV2, the J gene TRBJ2-1; 9 bases match TRBD1. This CDR3 is 16 amino acids long. Trimming removed 6 bases from V and 1 base from J; junction bases left unmatched: 7. Germline V gene sequence: CDR1 SNHLY, CDR2 FYNNEI. CDR3 residues: CASSAGTGSSYNEQFF. The CDR3 DNA reads as TGTGCCAGCAGCGCCGGGACAGGGTCATCCTACAATGAGCAGTTCTTC.